This TCR beta chain was retrieved from a study of siplizumab effects on memory and regulatory T cells (dated by TCRdb to the late 2010s). At the level of the whole study: The study looked at the effect of siplizumab, an anti-CD2 antibody, on alloreactive T-cell subsets in allogeneic mixed lymphocyte reactions made from human PBMCs.

The study at large found these results: A naive or memory phenotype could not be assigned to roughly 75-96% of proliferating CD4+ or CD8+ clones. Unstimulated naive T cells appeared more diverse than memory T cells, and naive cells seemed to contribute substantially to the alloresponse. Sequences below about 10^-5 frequency were poorly captured, so only a minor fraction of alloreactive clones could be mapped to unstimulated subsets. Of the alloreactive CD4+ clones that could be mapped, the Treg-derived share averaged almost 70% with siplizumab compared with around 25% in control reactions. The cumulative frequency of alloreactive sequences traceable to unstimulated CD4+ memory T cells was significantly reduced by siplizumab. No functional confirmation was obtained for the suppressive function of proliferating Tregs from siplizumab cultures.

CDR1 SQVTM and CDR2 ANQGSEA are derived from the germline V gene. Relative to germline, V is 8 bases shorter and J is 0 bases shorter, with 10 bases between their ends. Reading from cysteine to phenylalanine, the CDR3 counts 12 amino acids. The retained sequence is limited to the CDR3, 36 bases, with the frame set at the first base. This clone was seen only a few times. Its cognate antigen has yet to be identified. No base quality information exists; no much larger clone differs at one position. Unstimulated CD4+ memory cells were also sequenced in three donor pairs, together with CD4+ naive, CD8+ TEMRA, CD8+ naive and CD8+ effector memory subsets. Sorted unstimulated T cells and proliferating T cells recovered from mixed lymphocyte reactions were subjected to TCRbeta CDR3 sequencing. Fresh whole blood from more than 9 HLA-typed healthy donors served as the source for isolating PBMCs. The method behind the library was the immunoSEQ multiplex PCR assay. Some 9.9 x 10^4 TCR templates per sample were assayed by the deep sequencing platform. Genomic DNA extracted from sorted T cells was used for TCRbeta CDR3 sequencing. Processing in the source paper ran as follows. The R programming language was used for clonal analysis of the TCRbeta CDR3 data. Comparing unstimulated samples against CFSE-low samples taken after the reaction was how alloreactive CD4+ and CD8+ clones were defined. By matching sequences to the repertoires of sorted unstimulated Treg and non-Treg cells, each alloreactive CD4+ clone was assigned a regulatory or non-regulatory origin. Held by TCRdb, this immuneACCESS table contains in-frame sequences only and omits some clones. Under half of the omission traces to an unresolved V gene where checked; the cause of the rest is unknown. The D gene and trimming were derived from the DNA, and the V and J assignments and clone size from that table. Across this sample there are 60,000 to 65,000 clones, with 79% seen only once. About 0.41% of the sample comes from the top ten.

The sample consisted of memory CD4+ T cells sorted from blood. The sample's cell subset or site label is to be understood as: unstimulated CD4+ memory T cells. This receptor chain uses TRBV29-1 and TRBJ1-1; the D gene assignment is ambiguous. This receptor was identified in a human donor in good health. The CDR3 in this case is CSTRTVNTEAFF. In nucleotide form, the sequence is TGCAGCACCCGGACGGTGAACACTGAAGCTTTCTTT. When the CDR3 is completed using the reference TRBV29-1 and TRBJ1-1 genes on either side, the full variable domain is SAVISQKPSRDICQRGTSLTIQCQVDSQVTMMFWYRQQPGQSLTLIATANQGSEATYESGFVIDKFPISRPNLTFSTLTVSNMSPEDSSIYLCSTRTVNTEAFFGQGTRLTVV.